The next 15 T cell receptor beta chains were all read from a single sample in a study of blood T cell repertoires in COVID-19. Clones were read by immunoSEQ multiplex PCR, and TCRdb kept only the in-frame ones, dropping some. The repertoire holds approximately 100,000 clones, approximately 86% seen once, with roughly 6% in the top ten. The sequencing sample was made of peripheral blood. These receptors originate from a woman aged 55-70 years with acute or convalescent COVID-19.

The chain links TRBV18 to TRBJ1-4, with no clear D. Trimming stripped 4 bases from V and 7 bases from J, with 10 bases between. Per germline, CDR1 KGHSH and CDR2 LQKENI. The CDR3 has 13 amino acids. The CDR3 coding sequence is TGTGCCAGCTCACGGGAGTCCGGTGAAAAACTGTTTTTT. This translates into CASSRESGEKLFF.

This clone was picked up one time. The V gene is TRBV18, the J gene TRBJ2-2; no reliable D call. From germline, CDR1 is KGHSH and CDR2 LQKENI. Trimming left V 3 bases short and J 0 bases short, with 8 bases between. CDR3 size: 15 residues. CDR3 region: CASSPEAANTGELFF. In DNA, the CDR3 is TGTGCCAGCTCACCTGAGGCCGCGAACACCGGGGAGCTGTTTTTT.

This chain links TRBV20-1 with TRBJ2-3; D unclear. The germline V and J ends were trimmed by 3 bases and 0 bases, with 13 bases remaining between them. This CDR3 region has 15 residues. CDR1 and CDR2 from the germline V gene are DFQATT and SNEGSKA (reference sequence). This CDR3 reads CSASFPGGSTDTQYF. In DNA, the CDR3 is TGCAGTGCTAGTTTCCCAGGTGGGAGCACAGATACGCAGTATTTT.

This clone is a singleton in its sample. This rearrangement joins TRBV30 to TRBJ1-1, with D maybe TRBD1 (6 bases). Between the trimmed V and J ends, which lost 5 bases and 1 base, there was a span of 11 bases. This CDR3 has 13 residues. Germline CDR1 reads GTSNPN; CDR2 reads SVGIG (reference sequence). CDR3 loop: CAWATGPNTEAFF. The CDR3 DNA follows: TGTGCCTGGGCTACAGGGCCGAACACTGAAGCTTTCTTT.

The chain carries TRBV18 and TRBJ2-7; D uncertain. From germline, CDR1 is KGHSH and CDR2 LQKENI. V was shortened by 6 bases and J by 0 bases, with 9 bases between the two germline ends. The CDR3 is 13 residues long. The CDR3 DNA reads TGTGCCAGCTCTACTTTTGACTCCTACGAGCAGTACTTC. This encodes CASSTFDSYEQYF.

This rearrangement joins TRBV7-9 to TRBJ1-2, with TRBD1 matching over 7 bases. Germline CDR1 reads SEHNR; CDR2 reads FQNEAQ (reference sequence). This CDR3 spans 14 amino acids. The trim removed 4 bases at V and 2 bases at J, leaving 4 bases unmatched. The CDR3 region is CASSSTGENYGYTF. The CDR3 DNA follows: TGTGCCAGCAGCTCCACAGGGGAAAACTATGGCTACACCTTC.

This chain joins TRBV5-4 and TRBJ2-7; 16 nucleotides agree with TRBD2. The V segment lost 3 bases and the J segment 0 bases; nucleotides outside the gene matches: 6. The CDR3 sequence is 18 residues long. CDR1 and CDR2 from the germline V gene are SGHNT and YYREEE (reference sequence). Here the CDR3 reads CASSWGGLAGGRSYEQYV. CDR3 in DNA: TGTGCCAGCAGCTGGGGGGGACTAGCGGGAGGGCGCTCCTACGAGCAGTACGTC.

This clone has a handful of counts. The J gene is TRBJ2-2, the V gene TRBV10-1, with 10 bases lining up with TRBD1. CDR3 length: 14 residues. Trimming cost V 7 bases and J 6 bases; bases outside gene matches: 5. Germline values: CDR1 WNHNN, CDR2 SYGVQD (reference sequence). CDR3 sequence: CASNDRGLAGELFF. The CDR3 DNA reads as TGCGCCAGCAACGACAGGGGGCTTGCCGGGGAGCTGTTTTTT.

On this clone: The sample carries other DNA sequences with the same CDR3. This chain joins TRBV30 and TRBJ2-1; D unclear. The length of the CDR3 is 11 residues. The V gene lost 0 bases and the J gene lost 6 bases, with 3 bases spanning the gap. The V gene's germline CDR1 is GTSNPN and CDR2 SVGIG (reference sequence). CDR3 loop: CAWSVLNEQFF. CDR3 bases: TGTGCCTGGAGTGTCCTCAATGAGCAGTTCTTC.

This clone has just one count. The CDR3 DNA reads TGTGCCTGGAGCTACCGGACAGGGGTAGAGGAAAAACTGTTTTTT. Its translation is CAWSYRTGVEEKLFF. V is TRBV30 and J is TRBJ1-4; 9 bases match TRBD1. CDR3 length: 15 amino acids. Germline lookup yields CDR1 GTSNPN and CDR2 SVGIG (reference sequence). V shed 3 bases, J shed 8 bases, and the junction held 10 bases outside the gene matches.

The chain uses TRBV19 and TRBJ2-7, with D possibly matching TRBD2 (6 bases). The germline V gene encodes CDR1 LNHDA and CDR2 SQIVND (reference sequence). CDR3 length equals 14 residues. Trimming left V 5 bases short and J 1 base short, with 12 bases between. The DNA of the CDR3 is TGTGCCAGTAGTGGGGGACTCGGGTCCTACGAGCAGTACGTC. Protein sequence: CASSGGLGSYEQYV.

The genes are TRBV6-5 and TRBJ2-1, with TRBD2 identical over 7 bases. CDR3 size: 14 residues. V trimming: 6 bases; J trimming: 10 bases; junction bases outside the gene matches: 12. CDR1 is MNHEY and CDR2 is SVGAGI in the germline V gene. The CDR3: CASRSGTGPVEQFF. The DNA of the CDR3 is TGTGCCAGCAGAAGCGGGACCGGACCCGTAGAGCAGTTCTTC.

The rearrangement uses TRBV21-1 and TRBJ2-7; the table gives TRBD2 as D, unverified against the DNA. TRBV21-1 is noted as a pseudogene. The CDR3 is 17 residues long. The CDR3 DNA reads as TGTGCCAGCAGCAAAGAGAAGGTGTCGCATCGGGGCTACGAGCAGTACGTC. It encodes CASSKEKVSHRGYEQYV.

V and J are TRBV6-2 or TRBV6-3 and TRBJ1-1; perhaps TRBD1 as D (5 bases). Trimming stripped 2 bases from V and 0 bases from J, with 7 bases between. The CDR3 covers 14 residues. Germline V gene sequence: CDR1 MNHEY, CDR2 SVGEGT. CDR3 sequence (DNA): TGTGCCAGCAGTTACGGGGGGGTGAACACTGAAGCTTTCTTT. This translates into CASSYGGVNTEAFF.

The chain joins TRBV28 to TRBJ2-1, with D tentatively TRBD2 (6 bases). V lost 5 bases and J lost 7, with 21 bases in between. This CDR3 is 16 amino acids long. Germline V gives CDR1 MDHEN, CDR2 SYDVKM. The CDR3 DNA reads TGTGCCAGCAGTGTCGGAGGGTGGGGTTTAAGGAATGAGCAGTTCTTC. Its translation is CASSVGGWGLRNEQFF.